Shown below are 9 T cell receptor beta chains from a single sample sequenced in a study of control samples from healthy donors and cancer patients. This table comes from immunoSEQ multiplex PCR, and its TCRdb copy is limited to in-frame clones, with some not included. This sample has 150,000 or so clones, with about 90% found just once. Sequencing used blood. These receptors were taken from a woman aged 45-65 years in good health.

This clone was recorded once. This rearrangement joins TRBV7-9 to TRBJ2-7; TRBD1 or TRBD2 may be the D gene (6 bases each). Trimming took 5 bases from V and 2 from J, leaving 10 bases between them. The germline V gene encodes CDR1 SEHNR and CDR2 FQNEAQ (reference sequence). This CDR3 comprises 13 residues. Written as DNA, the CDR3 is TGTGCCAGCAGCCCGAGGGGGGCCTACGAGCAGTACTTC. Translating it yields CASSPRGAYEQYF. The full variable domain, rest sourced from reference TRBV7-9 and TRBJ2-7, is DTGVSQNPRHKITKRGQNVTFRCDPISEHNRLYWYRQTLGQGPEFLTYFQNEAQLEKSRLLSDRFSAERPKGSFSTLEIQRTEQGDSAMYLCASSPRGAYEQYFGPGTRLTVT.

The CDR3 region is CASSRQGAGQPQHF. Here the CDR3 DNA reads TGTGCCAGCAGTCGACAGGGGGCTGGTCAGCCCCAGCATTTT. The chain links TRBV27 to TRBJ1-5; 10 bases match TRBD1. Germline trimming cut 5 bases from V and 6 bases from J; bases unmatched to any gene: 4. The CDR3 has 14 residues. Germline V gene data show CDR1 as MNHEY and CDR2 as SMNVEV (reference sequence).

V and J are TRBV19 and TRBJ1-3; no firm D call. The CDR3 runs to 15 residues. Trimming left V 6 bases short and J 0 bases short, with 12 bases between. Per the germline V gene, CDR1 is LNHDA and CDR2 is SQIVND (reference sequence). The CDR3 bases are TGTGCCAGTAGCCCTCCTGGTATCTCTGGAAACACCATATATTTT. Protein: CASSPPGISGNTIYF.

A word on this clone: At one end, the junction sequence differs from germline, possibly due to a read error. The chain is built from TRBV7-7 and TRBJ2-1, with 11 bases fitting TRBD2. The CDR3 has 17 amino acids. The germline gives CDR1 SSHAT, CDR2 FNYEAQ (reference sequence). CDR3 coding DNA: TGTGCTAGCAGCTCCGGAAGAACTAGCGGGGGACACAATGAGCAGTTCTTC. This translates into CASSSGRTSGGHNEQFF.

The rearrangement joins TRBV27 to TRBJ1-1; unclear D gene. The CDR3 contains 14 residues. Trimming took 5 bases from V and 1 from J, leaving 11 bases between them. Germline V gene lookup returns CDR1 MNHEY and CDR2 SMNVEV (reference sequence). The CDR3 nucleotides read TGTGCCAGCAGTCACGACACTCCGAACACTGAAGCTTTCTTT. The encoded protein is CASSHDTPNTEAFF.

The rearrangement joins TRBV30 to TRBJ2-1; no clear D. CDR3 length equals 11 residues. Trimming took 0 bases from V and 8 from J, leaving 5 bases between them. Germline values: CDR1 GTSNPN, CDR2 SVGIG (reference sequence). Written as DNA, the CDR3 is TGTGCCTGGAGTGTACAGTATGAGCAGTTCTTC. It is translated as CAWSVQYEQFF.

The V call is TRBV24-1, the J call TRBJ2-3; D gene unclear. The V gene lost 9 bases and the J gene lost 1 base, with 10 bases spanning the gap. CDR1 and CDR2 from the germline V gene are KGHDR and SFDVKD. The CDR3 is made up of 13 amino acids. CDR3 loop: CATARQGTDTQYF. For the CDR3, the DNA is TGTGCCACCGCCCGGCAGGGCACAGATACGCAGTATTTT.

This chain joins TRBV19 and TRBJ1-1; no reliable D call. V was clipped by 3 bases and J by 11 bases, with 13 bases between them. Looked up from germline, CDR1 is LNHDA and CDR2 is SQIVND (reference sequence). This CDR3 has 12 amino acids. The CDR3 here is CASSILFGEAFF. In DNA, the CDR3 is TGTGCCAGTAGTATTTTGTTCGGGGAGGCTTTCTTT.

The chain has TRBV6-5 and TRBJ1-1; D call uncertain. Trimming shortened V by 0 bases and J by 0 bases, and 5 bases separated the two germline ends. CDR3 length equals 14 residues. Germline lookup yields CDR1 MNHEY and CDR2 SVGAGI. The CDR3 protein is CASSYSRLNTEAFF. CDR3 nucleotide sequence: TGTGCCAGCAGTTACTCCAGGCTGAACACTGAAGCTTTCTTT.